The subject of this entry is one TCR beta chain. As yet, its antigen is unknown. This specimen comes from a study of post-analysis software for immune sequencing data. Study conclusions and caveats: Significantly lower normalized Chao1 diversity was found in patients with multiple sclerosis relative to controls. Samples from one preparation batch, clustered by F measure, grouped strongly together. Higher frequency in patients than in controls was seen for roughly five TRBV segments, with TRBV5-6, TRBV5-1 and TRBV20-1 among them.

CDR3 size: 11 residues. Germline loops: CDR1 DFQATT, CDR2 SNEGSKA (reference sequence). Trimming removed 6 bases from V and 4 bases from J, with 7 bases in between. Researchers reported that TCR beta cDNA libraries carried unique molecular identifiers. TCRdb itself ran the PCR reads through MiXCR, one entry per CDR3 protein. The profile shows about 760,000 distinct CDR3 sequences, 25% to 30% of them singletons. This TCR came from a girl aged 10 to 17 with multiple sclerosis. The rearrangement joins TRBV20-1 to TRBJ2-1; D call uncertain. The sequenced sample consisted of blood. The DNA for the CDR3 is TGCAGTGCCGACGAATACAATGAGCAGTTCTTC. It yields the protein CSADEYNEQFF.